The entry below describes one T cell receptor (beta chain). What it recognizes is unknown. The V end was cut by 7 bases, the J end by 6 bases, with 16 bases between. CDR3 length: 14 amino acids. The germline CDR1 and CDR2 sequences are LNHDA and SQIVND (reference sequence). This entry belongs to a study of cytomegalovirus exposure and HLA in healthy donors. Study overall: Samples from HLA-typed donors yielded about 85 million unique TCRs in an early data release. Study-level points and caveats: Rarity marked most TCR sequences, yet some public TCRs occurred in many donors. One later analysis reportedly identified an Asian-associated ancestry cluster that showed fewer N-insertions than the approximately 600-donor mean.

Vbeta (60) and Jbeta (13) primers were used in the PCR. TCRdb keeps only in-frame clones here, not all; method: immunoSEQ multiplex PCR. Its clone listing holds fewer than 85,000 clones. The chain combines TRBV19 with TRBJ1-5, with a possible D match to TRBD1 (5 bases). Sequencing input: PBMCs. The clonotype comes from a woman between 40 and 50 years old in good health and CMV-seropositive. CDR3 in amino acids: CASTVQGYLQPQHF. CDR3 sequence (DNA): TGTGCCAGTACCGTCCAGGGCTACCTTCAGCCCCAGCATTTT.